Here is one TCR beta chain with its context. The clone's antigen remains unknown. Base-call qualities are not available, and no considerably larger clone is one nucleotide away. The study was a case-control design nested within a healthcare worker cohort in London, UK, with weekly nasopharyngeal swab PCR tests and blood sampling. Healthcare workers were recruited during the week of the UK lockdown, between 23 and 31 March 2020, and followed weekly for up to about 15 weeks. The protocol used for the library was 5' RACE. Sequencer: NextSeq 500. Unique molecular identifiers were attached to individual cDNA molecules in the TCR library protocol so that sequencing error and PCR bias could be corrected. Both TCR alpha and beta chains were sequenced, and tight co-correlation was observed between alpha and beta sequence abundances in each sample. The original methods were these. Decombinator V4 was used to annotate the V gene, J gene and CDR3 of the TCR sequences. TCRs were defined as expanded if a significant change between any two time points was detected under a Poisson model with p below 0.0001. Abundances of TCRs were expressed as counts per million after normalisation to the total number of TCRs sequenced in each sample. TRAV1-2 paired with TRAJ12, TRAJ20 or TRAJ33 defined MAIT TCRs, while TRAV10 paired with TRAJ18 defined iNKT TCRs. VDJdb, accessed 1 November 2021, was searched for CMV, EBV and SARS-CoV-2 annotated TCRs, with TCRs annotated for multiple antigens excluded. The raw public reads went through TCRdb reprocessing: fastp at Q25, MiXCR clone calling, in-frame beta chains kept. Each record represents a unique CDR3 protein, reported with the most common genes and DNA among its rows. Here the V and J calls rest on TCRdb's processing, not on the authors' analysis. In all, the sample holds around 79,000 distinct CDR3 sequences, and approximately 11% of those were seen once. The ten largest account for approximately 12% of the sample.

This sample was taken from a study of early T cells in non-severe SARS-CoV-2 infection (dated by TCRdb to the early 2020s). Study-level background: Bulk RNA from unsorted whole blood was used for TCR sequencing, so alpha and beta chains could not be paired. Study-level results and caveats: Matching against VDJdb was skewed toward anti-spike CD8 responses, likely underestimated virus-specific expansions, and missed private and CD4 specificities.

Its CDR3 holds 14 amino acids, cysteine through phenylalanine. Of the read, only the CDR3 DNA is kept; its 42 bases are in frame from base 1. The germline V gene (reference sequence) supplies CDR1 SEHNR and CDR2 FQNEAQ. V is clipped by 5 bases and J by 1 base, and the sequence between their germline boundaries is 9 bases long. Sequenced material: whole blood, taken at baseline. Rearrangement joined TRBV7-9 to TRBJ1-3; the D gene cannot be resolved reliably. This sequence was found in an adult who was a healthcare worker with PCR-confirmed SARS-CoV-2 infection or an uninfected control (not recorded which). The CDR3 protein: CASSAGGSGNTIYF. The DNA is as follows: TGTGCCAGCAGCGCAGGTGGTTCTGGAAACACCATATATTTT.